This TCR beta chain emerged from a study of regulatory T cells in long-lasting Graves disease. Study-level points and caveats: The study found persistent patients shared more public clonotypes (over 2,500) than new patients (around 870). There was favoring of TRBV28, TRBJ1-2 and TRBJ2-5 in persistent disease.

This clonotype came up many times. Its antigen is not known. At one end the junction does not follow the germline gene, possibly because of a read error. CDR3 regions were amplified by Arm-PCR using iRepertoire HTBI primers to build TCR beta libraries. In TCRdb, the multiplex PCR reads were re-called with MiXCR into one record per CDR3 protein. The data contain a few hundred thousand distinct CDR3 sequences, approximately 25% of them singletons. CDR3 size: 16 residues. CDR1 is MDHEN, CDR2 SYDVKM, per germline. Time point meaning: persistent/refractory GD, antithyroid drugs over 5 years with positive TRAb. The TCR library used RNA extracted from PBMCs. Doctors identified Graves' disease using the American Thyroid Association guidelines. Patients were from an endocrinology department in Xi'an, China.

The sequence was collected from a woman between 35 and 50 years old with Graves disease. Here the sequenced sample was peripheral blood mononuclear cells (PBMCs), taken when the disease was refractory, from a patient treated with antithyroid drugs. This rearrangement joins TRBV28 to TRBJ1-5; 8 bases line up with TRBD1. The CDR3 sequence is CAISAGQAIGNQPQHF. DNA for the CDR3: TGTGCCATCAGTGCGGGACAGGCGATAGGCAATCAGCCCCAGCATTTT.